This TCR beta chain was recovered during a study of T cells in Graves' hyperthyroidism and ophthalmopathy. CDR1 is MNHNS, CDR2 SASEGT, per germline. CDR3 length equals 17 residues. With 6 bases clipped from V and 1 base from J, the junction kept 12 bases outside the gene matches. In its sample, this clonotype was seen many times. The investigators amplified TCR beta CDR3 regions from RNA transcripts. The HTBI primer set drove a first-round RT-PCR of the TCR CDR3. MiXCR was run by TCRdb on the multiplex PCR reads, yielding one entry per CDR3 protein. The sample comprises a few hundred thousand distinct CDR3 sequences, 20% of which are singletons, and about 26% rests with the top ten.

The rearrangement uses TRBV6-1 and TRBJ2-5; 9 positions match TRBD1. The receptor was isolated from a man aged 18 to 30 with Graves' hyperthyroidism. Sequencing used blood. The CDR3 sequence: CASSSGTGIMIQETQYF. CDR3 nucleotide sequence: TGTGCCAGCAGCTCCGGGACAGGGATAATGATCCAAGAGACCCAGTACTTC.